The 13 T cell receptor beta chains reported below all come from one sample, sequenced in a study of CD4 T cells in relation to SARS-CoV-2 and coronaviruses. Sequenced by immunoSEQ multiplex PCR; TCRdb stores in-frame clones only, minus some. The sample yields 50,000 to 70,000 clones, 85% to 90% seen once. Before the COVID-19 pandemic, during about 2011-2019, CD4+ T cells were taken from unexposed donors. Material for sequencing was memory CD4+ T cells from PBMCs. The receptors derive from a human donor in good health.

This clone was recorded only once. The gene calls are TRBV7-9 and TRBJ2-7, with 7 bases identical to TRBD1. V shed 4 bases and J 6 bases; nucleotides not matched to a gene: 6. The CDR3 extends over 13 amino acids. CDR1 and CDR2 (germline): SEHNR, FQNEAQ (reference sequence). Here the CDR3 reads CASSYNRGGEQYF. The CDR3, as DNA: TGTGCCAGCAGCTACAACAGGGGTGGCGAGCAGTACTTC.

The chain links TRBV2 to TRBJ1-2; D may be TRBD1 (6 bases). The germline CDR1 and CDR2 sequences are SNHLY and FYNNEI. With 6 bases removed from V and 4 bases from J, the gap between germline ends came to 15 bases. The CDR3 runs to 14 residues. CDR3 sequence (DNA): TGTGCCAGCAGCATAACAGGGTTTGGCTATGGCTACACCTTC. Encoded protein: CASSITGFGYGYTF.

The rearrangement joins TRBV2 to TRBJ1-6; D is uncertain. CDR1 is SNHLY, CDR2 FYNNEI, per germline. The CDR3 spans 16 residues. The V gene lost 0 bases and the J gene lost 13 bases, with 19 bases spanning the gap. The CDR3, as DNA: TGTGCCAGCAGTGAAGCAGGTGGGCCTAGGTTAAATCCCCTCCACTTT. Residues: CASSEAGGPRLNPLHF. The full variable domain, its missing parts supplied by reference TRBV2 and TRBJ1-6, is EPEVTQTPSHQVTQMGQEVILRCVPISNHLYFYWYRQILGQKVEFLVSFYNNEISEKSEIFDDQFSVERPDGSNFTLKIRSTKLEDSAMYFCASSEAGGPRLNPLHFGNGTRLTVT.

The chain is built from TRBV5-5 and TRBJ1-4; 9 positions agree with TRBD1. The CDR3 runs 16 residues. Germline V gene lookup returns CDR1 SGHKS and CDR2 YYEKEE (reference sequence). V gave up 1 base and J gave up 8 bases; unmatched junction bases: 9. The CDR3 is CASSLSLGQGEEKLFF. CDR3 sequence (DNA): TGTGCCAGCAGCTTGTCCTTGGGACAGGGCGAGGAAAAACTGTTTTTT.

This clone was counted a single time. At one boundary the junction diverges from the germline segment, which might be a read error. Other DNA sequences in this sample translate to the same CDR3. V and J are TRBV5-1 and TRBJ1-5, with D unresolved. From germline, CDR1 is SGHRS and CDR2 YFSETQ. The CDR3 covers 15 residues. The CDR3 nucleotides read TGCGCTAGCAGCTTGGACGGGCAGGGCAATCAGCCCCAGCATTTT. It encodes CASSLDGQGNQPQHF.

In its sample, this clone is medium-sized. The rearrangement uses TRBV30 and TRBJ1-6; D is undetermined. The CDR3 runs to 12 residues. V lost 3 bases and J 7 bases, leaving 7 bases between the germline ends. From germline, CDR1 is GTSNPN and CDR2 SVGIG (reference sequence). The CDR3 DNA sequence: TGTGCCTGGAGGCGACTGAATTCACCCCTCCACTTT. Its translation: CAWRRLNSPLHF.

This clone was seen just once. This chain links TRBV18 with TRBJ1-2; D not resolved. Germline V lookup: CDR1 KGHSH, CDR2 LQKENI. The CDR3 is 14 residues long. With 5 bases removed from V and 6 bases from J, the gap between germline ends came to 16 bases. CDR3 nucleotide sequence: TGTGCCAGCTCATCCTCGGGAGGGAACCATGGCTACACCTTC. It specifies CASSSSGGNHGYTF.

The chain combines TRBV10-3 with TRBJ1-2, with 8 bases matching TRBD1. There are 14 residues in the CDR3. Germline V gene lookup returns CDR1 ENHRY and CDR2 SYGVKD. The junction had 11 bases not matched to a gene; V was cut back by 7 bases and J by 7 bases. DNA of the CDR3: TGTGCCATCACCAAGGAGGCAGGGGGCTTTGGCTACACCTTC. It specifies CAITKEAGGFGYTF.

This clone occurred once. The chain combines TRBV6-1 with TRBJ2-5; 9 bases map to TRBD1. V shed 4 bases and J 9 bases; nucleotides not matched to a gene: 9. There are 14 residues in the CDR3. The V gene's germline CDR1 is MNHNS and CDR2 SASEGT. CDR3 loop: CASSGGQGWDSQYF. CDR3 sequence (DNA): TGTGCCAGCAGTGGCGGACAGGGGTGGGATTCCCAGTACTTC.

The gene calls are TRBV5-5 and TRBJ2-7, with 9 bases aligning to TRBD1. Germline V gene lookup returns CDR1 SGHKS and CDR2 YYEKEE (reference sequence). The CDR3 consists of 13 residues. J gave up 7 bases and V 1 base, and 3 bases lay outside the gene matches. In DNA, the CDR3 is TGTGCCAGCAGCTTGTGGACAGGGGAAGAGCAGTACTTC. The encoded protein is CASSLWTGEEQYF.

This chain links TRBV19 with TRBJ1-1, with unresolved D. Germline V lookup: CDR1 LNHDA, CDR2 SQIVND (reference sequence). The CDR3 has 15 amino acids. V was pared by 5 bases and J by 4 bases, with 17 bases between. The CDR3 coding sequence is TGTGCCAGTAGTTCACCGTTTACACTTGGCACTGAAGCTTTCTTT. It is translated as CASSSPFTLGTEAFF.

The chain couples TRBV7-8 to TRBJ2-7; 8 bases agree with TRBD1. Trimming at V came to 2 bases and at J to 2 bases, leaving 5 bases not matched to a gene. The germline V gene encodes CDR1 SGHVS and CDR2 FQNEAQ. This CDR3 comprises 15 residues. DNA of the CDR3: TGTGCCAGCAGCTTACCGGGACAGGCCGCCTACGAGCAGTACTTC. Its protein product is CASSLPGQAAYEQYF. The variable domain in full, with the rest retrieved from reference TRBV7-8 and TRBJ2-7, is GAGVSQSPRYKVAKRGQDVALRCDPISGHVSLFWYQQALGQGPEFLTYFQNEAQLDKSGLPSDRFFAERPEGSVSTLKIQRTQQEDSAVYLCASSLPGQAAYEQYFGPGTRLTVT.

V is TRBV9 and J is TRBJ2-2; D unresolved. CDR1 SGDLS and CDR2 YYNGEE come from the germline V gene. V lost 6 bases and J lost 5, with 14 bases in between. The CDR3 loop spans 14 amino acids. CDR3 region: CASKKQPGTGELFF. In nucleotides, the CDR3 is TGTGCCAGCAAGAAGCAGCCCGGAACCGGGGAGCTGTTTTTT.